Below, one T cell receptor (beta chain) is given with its context. Antigen specificity is unknown. This entry belongs to a study of cytomegalovirus exposure and HLA in healthy donors. Whole-study context: Roughly 180 million T cells yielded under 130 million unique TCR beta sequences in earlier analysis. When 398 donors were genotyped, about 81% of them were found to fall in the Caucasian-associated ancestry cluster.

Study observations and caveats: Cytomegalovirus-associated TCR beta chains were listed, numbering 150 to 200. Beyond CMV serostatus, there was no information to go on about immune exposure.

Amplification used 60 Vbeta primers and 13 Jbeta primers. Data came from immunoSEQ multiplex PCR; TCRdb stores just in-frame clones and leaves some out. Altogether over 150,000 clones are present, approximately 80% being singletons, with the ten largest covering around 2.4%. The germline V gene encodes CDR1 SEHNR and CDR2 FQNEAQ (reference sequence). With V trimmed by 4 bases and J by 7 bases, 4 bases remained unmatched. This CDR3 comprises 14 residues. The source is a woman aged 30 to 39 in good health and CMV-seronegative. The chain employs TRBV7-9 and TRBJ2-4, with 10 bases matching TRBD1. What was sequenced was PBMCs. The CDR3 coding sequence is TGTGCCAGCAGCTGGACAGGGGGGGATAACATTCAGTACTTC. This translates into CASSWTGGDNIQYF. The complete variable domain, with remaining parts taken from reference TRBV7-9 and TRBJ2-4, reads DTGVSQNPRHKITKRGQNVTFRCDPISEHNRLYWYRQTLGQGPEFLTYFQNEAQLEKSRLLSDRFSAERPKGSFSTLEIQRTEQGDSAMYLCASSWTGGDNIQYFGAGTRLSVL.